The 6 T cell receptor beta chains reported below all come from one sample, sequenced in a study of blood T cell repertoires in COVID-19. Here immunoSEQ multiplex PCR was the method, and the copy in TCRdb shows in-frame clones only, minus some. The sample has some 380,000 clones; around 87% are singletons. The sample taken for sequencing was PBMCs or T cells enriched from blood (not recorded which). Receptor source: a man aged 25-45 years who had recovered from COVID-19.

The chain links TRBV11-2 to TRBJ1-2, with 9 bases identical to TRBD1. CDR1 is SGHAT and CDR2 is FQNNGV in the germline V gene. CDR3 length: 14 amino acids. V shed 6 bases, J shed 6 bases, and the junction held 8 bases outside the gene matches. As DNA, the CDR3 is TGTGCCAGCAGTATTTGGACAGGGGCCGATGGCTACACCTTC. Protein sequence: CASSIWTGADGYTF.

The chain couples TRBV19 to TRBJ1-5; D gene ambiguous. The V and J ends lost 6 bases and 3 bases respectively, with 12 bases between them. This CDR3 contains 14 residues. Germline assignment: CDR1 LNHDA and CDR2 SQIVND (reference sequence). The CDR3 is CASRSWEYNQPQHF. The CDR3 coding sequence is TGTGCCAGTAGATCCTGGGAGTACAATCAGCCCCAGCATTTT.

The rearrangement joins TRBV28 to TRBJ1-4; tentative D call: TRBD1 (5 bases). V was clipped by 3 bases and J by 4 bases, with 9 bases between them. CDR1 MDHEN and CDR2 SYDVKM come from the germline V gene. The CDR3 consists of 14 residues. The CDR3 coding sequence is TGTGCCAGCAGTTTGGGGGGTCTTAATGAAAAACTGTTTTTT. This codes for CASSLGGLNEKLFF.

The J gene is TRBJ1-2, the V gene TRBV9; 9 nucleotides match TRBD1. The germline gives CDR1 SGDLS, CDR2 YYNGEE. Trimming at V came to 4 bases and at J to 5 bases, leaving 3 bases not matched to a gene. The CDR3 has 13 amino acids. CDR3 amino acids: CASSPGTGYGYTF. Here the CDR3 DNA reads TGTGCCAGCAGCCCCGGGACAGGGTATGGCTACACCTTC.

This clone has a single count. This chain links TRBV3-1 (or the pseudogene TRBV3-2) with TRBJ2-2, with 7 bases that match TRBD2. Germline CDR1 and CDR2: LGHDT and YNNKEL (reference sequence). J lost 4 bases, V lost 4 bases, and 6 bases had no gene match. The CDR3 extends over 15 amino acids. This chain's CDR3 is CASSPLGGVTGELFF. Here the CDR3 DNA reads TGTGCCAGCAGCCCTCTGGGGGGGGTCACCGGGGAGCTGTTTTTT.

The chain links TRBV12-3 or TRBV12-4 to TRBJ2-1; TRBD2 matches 7 bases. Germline trimming cut 6 bases from V and 3 bases from J; bases unmatched to any gene: 2. The CDR3 covers 13 residues. This CDR3 reads CASSGGYYNEQFF. DNA of the CDR3: TGTGCCAGCAGCGGGGGGTACTACAATGAGCAGTTCTTC.